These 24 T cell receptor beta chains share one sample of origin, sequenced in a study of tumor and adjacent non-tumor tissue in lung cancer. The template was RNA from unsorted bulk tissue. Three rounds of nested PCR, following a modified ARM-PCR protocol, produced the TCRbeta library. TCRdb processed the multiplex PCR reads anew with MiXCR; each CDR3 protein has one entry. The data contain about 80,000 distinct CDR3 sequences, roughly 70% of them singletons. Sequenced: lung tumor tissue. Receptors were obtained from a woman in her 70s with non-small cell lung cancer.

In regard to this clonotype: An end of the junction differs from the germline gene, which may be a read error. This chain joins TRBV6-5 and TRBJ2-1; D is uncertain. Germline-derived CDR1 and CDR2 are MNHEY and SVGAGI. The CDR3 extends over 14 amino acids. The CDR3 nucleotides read TGTGCCATCAGTACAGCCGGTCCTCTCAATGAGCAGTTCTTC. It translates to CAISTAGPLNEQFF.

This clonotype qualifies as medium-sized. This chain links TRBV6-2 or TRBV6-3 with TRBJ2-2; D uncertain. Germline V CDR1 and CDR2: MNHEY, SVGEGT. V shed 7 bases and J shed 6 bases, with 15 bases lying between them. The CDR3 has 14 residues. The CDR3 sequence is CASTITARPGELFF. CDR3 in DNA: TGTGCCAGCACCATAACCGCGCGGCCCGGGGAGCTGTTTTTT.

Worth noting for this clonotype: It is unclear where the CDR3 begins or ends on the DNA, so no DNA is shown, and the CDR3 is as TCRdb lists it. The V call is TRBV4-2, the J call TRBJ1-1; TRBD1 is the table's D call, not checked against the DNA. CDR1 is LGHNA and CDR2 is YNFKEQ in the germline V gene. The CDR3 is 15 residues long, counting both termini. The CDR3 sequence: CASSQVAGGNTETFF.

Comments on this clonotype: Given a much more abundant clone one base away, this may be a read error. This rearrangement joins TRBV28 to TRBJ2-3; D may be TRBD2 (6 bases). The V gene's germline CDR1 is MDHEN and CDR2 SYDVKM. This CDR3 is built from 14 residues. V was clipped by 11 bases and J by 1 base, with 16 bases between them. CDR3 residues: CARVEGAGTDTQYF. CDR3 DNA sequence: TGTGCCCGCGTGGAGGGCGCGGGCACAGATACGCAGTATTTT.

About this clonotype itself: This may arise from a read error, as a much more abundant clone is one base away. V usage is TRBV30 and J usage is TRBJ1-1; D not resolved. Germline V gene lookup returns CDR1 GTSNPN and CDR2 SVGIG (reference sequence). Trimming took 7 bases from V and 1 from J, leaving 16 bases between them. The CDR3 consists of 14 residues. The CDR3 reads CALTTTIQNTEAFF. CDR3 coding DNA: TGTGCCTTGACAACAACAATACAGAACACTGAAGCTTTCTTT.

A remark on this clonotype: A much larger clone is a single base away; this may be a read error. The CDR3 sequence is CASTNGGETQYF. The CDR3 DNA sequence: TGTGCCAGCACCAATGGGGGGGAGACCCAGTACTTC. The V and J genes are TRBV28 and TRBJ2-5; D is perhaps TRBD2 (6 bases). The V end lost 7 bases, the J end lost 5 bases, and 11 bases lay between the germline ends. Germline V gene data show CDR1 as MDHEN and CDR2 as SYDVKM. CDR3 length equals 12 residues.

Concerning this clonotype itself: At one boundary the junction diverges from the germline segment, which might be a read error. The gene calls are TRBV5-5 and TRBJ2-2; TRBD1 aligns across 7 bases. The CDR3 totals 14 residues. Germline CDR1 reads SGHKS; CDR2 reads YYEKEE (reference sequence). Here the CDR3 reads CASSSTGDTEELFF. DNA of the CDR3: TGTGCAAGCAGCTCAACAGGGGATACTGAGGAGCTGTTTTTT.

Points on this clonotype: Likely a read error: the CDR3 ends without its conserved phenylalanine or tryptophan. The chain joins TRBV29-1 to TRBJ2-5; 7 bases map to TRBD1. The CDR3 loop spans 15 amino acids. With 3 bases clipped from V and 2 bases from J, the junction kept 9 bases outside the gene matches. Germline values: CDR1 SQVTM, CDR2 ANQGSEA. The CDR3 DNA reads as TGCAGCGTTGATGGACAGGACAAGCGGCAAGAGACCCAGTACATC. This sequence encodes CSVDGQDKRQETQYI.

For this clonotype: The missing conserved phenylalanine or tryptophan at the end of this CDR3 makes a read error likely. The CDR3 DNA reads as TGCAACGTGGGCCGGGGTGCTGATACGCAGTATTGT. Translating it yields CNVGRGADTQYC. The chain recombines TRBV29-1 with TRBJ2-3; D is perhaps TRBD2 (5 bases). Germline values: CDR1 SQVTM, CDR2 ANQGSEA. This CDR3 spans 12 amino acids.

CDR3 loop: CASSLEPRGAEFEKLFF. The CDR3 DNA is TGTGCCAGCAGCTTGGAACCAAGGGGCGCAGAGTTCGAGAAACTGTTTTTT. The V gene is TRBV5-4, the J gene TRBJ1-4; tentatively, D is TRBD1 (5 bases). V dropped 0 bases and J dropped 11 bases, with 23 bases sitting between them. Germline CDR1 reads SGHNT; CDR2 reads YYREEE (reference sequence). The CDR3 spans 17 residues.

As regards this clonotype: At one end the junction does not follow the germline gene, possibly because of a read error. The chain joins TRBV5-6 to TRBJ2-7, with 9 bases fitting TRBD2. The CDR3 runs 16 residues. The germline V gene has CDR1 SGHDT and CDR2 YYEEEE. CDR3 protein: CVSSLAASGISYEQYF. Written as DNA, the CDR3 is TGTGTCAGCAGTTTGGCTGCTAGCGGGATCTCCTACGAGCAGTACTTC. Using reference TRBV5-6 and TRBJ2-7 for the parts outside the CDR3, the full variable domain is DAGVTQSPTHLIKTRGQQVTLRCSPKSGHDTVSWYQQALGQGPQFIFQYYEEEERQRGNFPDRFSGHQFPNYSSELNVNALLLGDSALYLCVSSLAASGISYEQYFGPGTRLTVT.

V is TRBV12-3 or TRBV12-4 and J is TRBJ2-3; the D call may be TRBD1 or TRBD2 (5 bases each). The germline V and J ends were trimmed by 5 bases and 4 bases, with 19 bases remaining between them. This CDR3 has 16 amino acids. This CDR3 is CASSTQISEGPDTQYF. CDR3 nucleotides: TGTGCCAGCAGTACTCAGATTAGCGAGGGACCAGATACGCAGTATTTT.

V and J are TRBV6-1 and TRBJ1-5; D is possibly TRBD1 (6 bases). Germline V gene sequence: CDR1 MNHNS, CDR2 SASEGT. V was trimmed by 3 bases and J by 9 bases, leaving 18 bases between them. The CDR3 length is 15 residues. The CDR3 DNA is TGTGCCAGCAGTGACATTCACAGGGACCCATGGCCCCAGCATTTT. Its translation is CASSDIHRDPWPQHF.

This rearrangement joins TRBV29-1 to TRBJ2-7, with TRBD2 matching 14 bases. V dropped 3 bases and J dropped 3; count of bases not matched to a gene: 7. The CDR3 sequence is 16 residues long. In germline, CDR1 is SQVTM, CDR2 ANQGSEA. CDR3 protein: CSVDPQGTSGSYEQYF. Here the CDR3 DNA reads TGCAGCGTTGATCCCCAGGGGACTAGCGGGAGCTACGAGCAGTACTTC.

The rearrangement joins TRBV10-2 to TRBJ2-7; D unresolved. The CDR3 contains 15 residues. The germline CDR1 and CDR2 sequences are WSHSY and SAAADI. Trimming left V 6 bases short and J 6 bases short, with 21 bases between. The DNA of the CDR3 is TGCGCCAGCAGCTTGTCCTTAGTGGGGTCTGGCGAGCAGTACTTC. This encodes CASSLSLVGSGEQYF.

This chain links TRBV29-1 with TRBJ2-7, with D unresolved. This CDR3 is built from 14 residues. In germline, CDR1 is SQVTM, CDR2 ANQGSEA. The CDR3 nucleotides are TGCAGTGTCCGACGGAGCACGGAGTCTTACGAGCAGTACTTC. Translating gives CSVRRSTESYEQYF.

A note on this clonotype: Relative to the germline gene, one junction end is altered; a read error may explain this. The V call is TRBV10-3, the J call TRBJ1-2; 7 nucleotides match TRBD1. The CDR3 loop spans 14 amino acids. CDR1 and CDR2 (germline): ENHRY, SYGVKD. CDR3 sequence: CAIIRGTGADGYTF. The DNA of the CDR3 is TGTGCCATCATTAGGGGAACAGGGGCGGATGGCTATACCTTC.

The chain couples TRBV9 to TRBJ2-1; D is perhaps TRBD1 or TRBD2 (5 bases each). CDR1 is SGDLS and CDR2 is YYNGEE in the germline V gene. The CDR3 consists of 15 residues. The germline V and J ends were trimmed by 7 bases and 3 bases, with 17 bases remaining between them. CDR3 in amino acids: CASCPRGAVYNEQFF. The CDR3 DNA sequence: TGTGCCAGCTGCCCCCGAGGGGCGGTCTACAATGAGCAGTTCTTC.

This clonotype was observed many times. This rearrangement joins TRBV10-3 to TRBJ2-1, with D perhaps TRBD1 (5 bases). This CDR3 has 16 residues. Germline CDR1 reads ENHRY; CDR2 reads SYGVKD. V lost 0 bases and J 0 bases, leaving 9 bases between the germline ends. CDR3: CAISESDTSSYNEQFF. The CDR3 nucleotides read TGTGCCATCAGTGAGTCGGACACGAGCTCCTACAATGAGCAGTTCTTC.

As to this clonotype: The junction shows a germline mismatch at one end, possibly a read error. The CDR3 loop reads CSVRASTSYVQYF. The CDR3 DNA reads as TGCAGCGTTAGGGCTAGTACCTCCTACGTGCAGTACTTC. This sequence joins TRBV29-1 and TRBJ2-7; D ambiguous. The CDR3 loop spans 13 amino acids. Per the germline V gene, CDR1 is SQVTM and CDR2 is ANQGSEA.

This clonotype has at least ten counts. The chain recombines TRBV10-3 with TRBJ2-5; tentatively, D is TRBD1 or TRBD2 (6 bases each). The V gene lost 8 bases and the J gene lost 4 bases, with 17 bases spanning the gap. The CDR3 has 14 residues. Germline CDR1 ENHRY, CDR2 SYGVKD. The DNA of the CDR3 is TGTGCCATCGGTCGCTCGGGGGCTCGAGAGACCCAGTACTTC. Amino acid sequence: CAIGRSGARETQYF.

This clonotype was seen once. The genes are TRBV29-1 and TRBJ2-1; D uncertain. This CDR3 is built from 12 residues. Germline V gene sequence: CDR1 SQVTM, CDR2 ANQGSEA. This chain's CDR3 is CSVAVGGNEQFF. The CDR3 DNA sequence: TGCAGTGTCGCCGTGGGTGGTAATGAGCAGTTCTTC.

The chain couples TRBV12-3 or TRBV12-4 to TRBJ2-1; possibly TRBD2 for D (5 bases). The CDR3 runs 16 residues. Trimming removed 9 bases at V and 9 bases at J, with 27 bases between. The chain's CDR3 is CARTTSGGRARAEQFF. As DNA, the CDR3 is TGTGCCAGGACCACCAGCGGCGGTAGGGCTAGGGCTGAGCAGTTCTTC.

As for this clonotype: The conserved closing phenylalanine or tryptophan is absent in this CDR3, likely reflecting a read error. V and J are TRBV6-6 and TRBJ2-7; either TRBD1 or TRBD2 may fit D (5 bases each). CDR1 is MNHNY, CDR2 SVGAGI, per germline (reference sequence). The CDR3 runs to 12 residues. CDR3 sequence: CTSSYEGYEQYL. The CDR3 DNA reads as TGTACCAGCAGTTACGAGGGGTACGAGCAGTACCTC.